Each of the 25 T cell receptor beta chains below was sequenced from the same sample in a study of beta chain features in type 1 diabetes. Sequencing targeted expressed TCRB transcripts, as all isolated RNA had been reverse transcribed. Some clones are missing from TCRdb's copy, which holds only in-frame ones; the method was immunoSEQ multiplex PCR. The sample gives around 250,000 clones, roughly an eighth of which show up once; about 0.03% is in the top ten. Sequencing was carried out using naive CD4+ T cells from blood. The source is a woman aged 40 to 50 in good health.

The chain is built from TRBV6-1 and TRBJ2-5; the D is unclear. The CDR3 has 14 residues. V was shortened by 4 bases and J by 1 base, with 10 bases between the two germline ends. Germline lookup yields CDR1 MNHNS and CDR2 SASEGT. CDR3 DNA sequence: TGTGCCAGCAGTGCAAGATCAGGCCAAGAGACCCAGTACTTC. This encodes CASSARSGQETQYF.

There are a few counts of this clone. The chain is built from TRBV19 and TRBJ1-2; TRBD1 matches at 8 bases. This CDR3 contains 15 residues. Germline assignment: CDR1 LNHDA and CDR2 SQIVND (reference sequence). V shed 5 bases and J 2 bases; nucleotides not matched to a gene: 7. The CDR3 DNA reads TGTGCCAGTAGTGGTGGACAGGGTCTGAACTATGGCTACACCTTC. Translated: CASSGGQGLNYGYTF.

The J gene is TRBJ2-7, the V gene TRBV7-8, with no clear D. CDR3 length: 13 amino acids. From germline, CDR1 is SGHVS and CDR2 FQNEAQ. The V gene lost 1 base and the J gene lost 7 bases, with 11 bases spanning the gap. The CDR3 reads CASSLGSPWEQYF. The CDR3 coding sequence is TGTGCCAGCAGCTTAGGAAGCCCCTGGGAGCAGTACTTC.

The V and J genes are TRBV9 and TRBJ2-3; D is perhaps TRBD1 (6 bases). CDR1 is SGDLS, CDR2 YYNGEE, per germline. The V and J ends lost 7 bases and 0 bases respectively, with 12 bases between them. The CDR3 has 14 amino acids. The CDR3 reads CASQGGLSTDTQYF. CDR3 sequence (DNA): TGTGCCAGCCAAGGGGGTCTAAGCACAGATACGCAGTATTTT.

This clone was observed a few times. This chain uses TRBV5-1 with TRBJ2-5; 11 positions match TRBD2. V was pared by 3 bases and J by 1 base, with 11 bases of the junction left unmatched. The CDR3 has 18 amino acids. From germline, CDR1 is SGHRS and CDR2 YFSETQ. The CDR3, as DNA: TGCGCCAGCAGCTACGGACTAGCGGGTAGTACTTCCCAAGAGACCCAGTACTTC. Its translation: CASSYGLAGSTSQETQYF. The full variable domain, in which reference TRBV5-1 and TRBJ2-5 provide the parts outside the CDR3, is KAGVTQTPRYLIKTRGQQVTLSCSPISGHRSVSWYQQTPGQGLQFLFEYFSETQRNKGNFPGRFSGRQFSNSRSEMNVSTLELGDSALYLCASSYGLAGSTSQETQYFGPGTRLLVL.

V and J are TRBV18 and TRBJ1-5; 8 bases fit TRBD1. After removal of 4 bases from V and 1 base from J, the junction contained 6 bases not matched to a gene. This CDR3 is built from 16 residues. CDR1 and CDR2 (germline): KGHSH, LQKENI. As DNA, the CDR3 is TGTGCCAGCTCACTCCGGACAGGGATAAGCAATCAGCCCCAGCATTTT. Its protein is CASSLRTGISNQPQHF.

This CDR3 reads CASSQVSPFGNTIYF. CDR3 DNA sequence: TGTGCCAGCAGCCAAGTTTCCCCTTTCGGAAACACCATATATTTT. V is TRBV14 and J is TRBJ1-3; the D is unclear. With 1 base removed from V and 4 bases from J, the gap between germline ends came to 11 bases. Germline V gene sequence: CDR1 SGHDN, CDR2 FVKESK. The length of the CDR3 is 15 residues.

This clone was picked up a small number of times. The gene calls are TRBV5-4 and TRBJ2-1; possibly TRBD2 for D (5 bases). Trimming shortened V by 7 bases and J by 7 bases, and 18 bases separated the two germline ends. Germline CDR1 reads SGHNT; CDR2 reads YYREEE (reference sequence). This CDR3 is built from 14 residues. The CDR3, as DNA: TGTGCCAGCCCCGCTAGCAACTACCAAAATGAGCAGTTCTTC. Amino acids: CASPASNYQNEQFF.

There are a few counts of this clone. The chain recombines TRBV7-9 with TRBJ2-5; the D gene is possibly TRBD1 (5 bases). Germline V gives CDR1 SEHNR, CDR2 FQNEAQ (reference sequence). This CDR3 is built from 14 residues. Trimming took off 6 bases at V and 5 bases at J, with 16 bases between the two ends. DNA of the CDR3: TGTGCCAGCAGTGCTACGAGTAGGGGTGAGACCCAGTACTTC. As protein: CASSATSRGETQYF.

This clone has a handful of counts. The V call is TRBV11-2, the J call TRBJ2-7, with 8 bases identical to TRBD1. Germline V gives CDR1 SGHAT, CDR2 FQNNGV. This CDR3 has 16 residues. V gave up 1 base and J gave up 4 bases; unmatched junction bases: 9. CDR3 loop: CASSLGRGRGQYEQYF. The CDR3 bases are TGTGCCAGCAGCTTAGGAAGGGGCAGGGGGCAGTACGAGCAGTACTTC.

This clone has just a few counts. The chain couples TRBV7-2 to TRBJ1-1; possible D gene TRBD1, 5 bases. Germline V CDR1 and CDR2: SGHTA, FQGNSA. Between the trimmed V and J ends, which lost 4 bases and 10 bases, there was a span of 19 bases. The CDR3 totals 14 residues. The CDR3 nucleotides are TGTGCCAGCAGCTCGAATTCGGGAGGGGCGACAGCTTTCTTT. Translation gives CASSSNSGGATAFF.

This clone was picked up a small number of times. In DNA form, the CDR3 reads TGTGCCAGCAGCCAGACAGGGGTTCAGCCCCAGCATTTT. It yields the protein CASSQTGVQPQHF. J is TRBJ1-5 and V is TRBV5-6, with 8 bases matching TRBD1. The trim removed 4 bases at V and 6 bases at J, leaving 3 bases unmatched. Germline V gene data show CDR1 as SGHDT and CDR2 as YYEEEE. The CDR3 covers 13 residues.

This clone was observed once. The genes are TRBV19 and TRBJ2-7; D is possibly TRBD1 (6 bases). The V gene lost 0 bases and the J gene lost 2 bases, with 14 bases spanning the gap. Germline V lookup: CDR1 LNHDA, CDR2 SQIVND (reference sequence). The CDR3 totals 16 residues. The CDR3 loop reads CASSIDYATGTYEQYF. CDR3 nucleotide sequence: TGTGCCAGTAGTATAGACTATGCCACAGGGACCTACGAGCAGTACTTC.

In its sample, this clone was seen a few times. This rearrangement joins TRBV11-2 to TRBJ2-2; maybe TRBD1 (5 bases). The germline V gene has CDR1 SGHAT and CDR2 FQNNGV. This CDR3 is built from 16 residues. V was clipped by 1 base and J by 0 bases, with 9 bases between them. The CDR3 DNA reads TGTGCCAGCAGCTTAGGAGTACAGGCGAACACCGGGGAGCTGTTTTTT. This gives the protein CASSLGVQANTGELFF.

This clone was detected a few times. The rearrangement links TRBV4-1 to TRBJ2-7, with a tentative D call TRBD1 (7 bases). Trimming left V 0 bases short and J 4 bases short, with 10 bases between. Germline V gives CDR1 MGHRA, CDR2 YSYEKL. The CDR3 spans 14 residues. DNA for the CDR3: TGCGCCAGCAGCCAAGATTCAGGGGGGTACGAGCAGTACTTC. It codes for CASSQDSGGYEQYF.

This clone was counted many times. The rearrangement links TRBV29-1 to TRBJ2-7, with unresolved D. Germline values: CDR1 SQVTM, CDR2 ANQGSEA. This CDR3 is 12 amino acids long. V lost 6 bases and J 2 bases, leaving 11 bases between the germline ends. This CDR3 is CSVSARAYEQYF. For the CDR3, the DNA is TGCAGCGTCTCCGCCCGGGCCTACGAGCAGTACTTC.

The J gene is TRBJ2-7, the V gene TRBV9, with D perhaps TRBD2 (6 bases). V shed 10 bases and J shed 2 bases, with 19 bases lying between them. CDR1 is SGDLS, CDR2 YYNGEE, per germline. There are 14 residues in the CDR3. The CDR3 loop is CASGGTGDPYEQYF. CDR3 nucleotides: TGTGCCTCTGGAGGGACCGGGGATCCCTACGAGCAGTACTTC. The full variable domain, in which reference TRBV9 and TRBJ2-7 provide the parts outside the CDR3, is DSGVTQTPKHLITATGQRVTLRCSPRSGDLSVYWYQQSLDQGLQFLIQYYNGEERAKGNILERFSAQQFPDLHSELNLSSLELGDSALYFCASGGTGDPYEQYFGPGTRLTVT.

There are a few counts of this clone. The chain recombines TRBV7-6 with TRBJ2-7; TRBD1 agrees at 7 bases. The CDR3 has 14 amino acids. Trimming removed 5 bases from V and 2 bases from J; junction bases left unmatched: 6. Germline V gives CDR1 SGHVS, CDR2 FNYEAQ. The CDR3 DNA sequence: TGTGCCAGCAGCCTACAGGGACAGACCTACGAGCAGTACTTC. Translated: CASSLQGQTYEQYF.

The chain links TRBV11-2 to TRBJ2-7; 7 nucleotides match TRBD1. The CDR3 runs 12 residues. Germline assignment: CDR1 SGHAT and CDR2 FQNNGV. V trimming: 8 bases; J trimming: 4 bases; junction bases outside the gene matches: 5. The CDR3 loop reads CASREGAYEQYF. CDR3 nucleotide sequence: TGTGCCAGCCGAGAGGGGGCTTACGAGCAGTACTTC.

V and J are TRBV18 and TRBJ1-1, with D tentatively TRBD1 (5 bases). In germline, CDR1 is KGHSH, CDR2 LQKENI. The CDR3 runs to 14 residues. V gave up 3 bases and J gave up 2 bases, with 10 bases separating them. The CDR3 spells CASSPQQGNTEAFF. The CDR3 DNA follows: TGTGCCAGCTCACCCCAGCAGGGTAACACTGAAGCTTTCTTT.

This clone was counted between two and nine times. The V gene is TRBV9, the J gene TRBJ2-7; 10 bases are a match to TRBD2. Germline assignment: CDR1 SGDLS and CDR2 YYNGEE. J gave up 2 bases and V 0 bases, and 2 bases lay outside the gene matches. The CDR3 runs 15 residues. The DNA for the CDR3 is TGTGCCAGCAGCGTAGATACTAGCGGGACCTACGAGCAGTACTTC. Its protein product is CASSVDTSGTYEQYF.

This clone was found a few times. CDR3 protein: CASSSDRGHSSGANVLTF. For the CDR3, the DNA is TGTGCCAGCAGTTCCGACAGGGGGCATAGCTCTGGGGCCAACGTCCTGACTTTC. The chain links TRBV25-1 to TRBJ2-6; 10 positions match TRBD1. There are 18 residues in the CDR3. V was clipped by 5 bases and J by 0 bases; unmatched bases: 7. Germline CDR1 MGHDK, CDR2 SYGVNS.

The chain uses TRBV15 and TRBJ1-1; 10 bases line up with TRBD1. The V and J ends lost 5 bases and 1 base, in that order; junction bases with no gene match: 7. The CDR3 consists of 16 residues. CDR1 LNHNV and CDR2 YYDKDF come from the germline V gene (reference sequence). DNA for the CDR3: TGTGCCACCAGCCCGAGGGGACAGGGGACGAACACTGAAGCTTTCTTT. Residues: CATSPRGQGTNTEAFF.

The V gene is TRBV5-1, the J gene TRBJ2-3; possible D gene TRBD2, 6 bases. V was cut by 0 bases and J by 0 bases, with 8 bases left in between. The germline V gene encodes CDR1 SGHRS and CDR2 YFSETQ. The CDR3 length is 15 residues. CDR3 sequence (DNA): TGCGCCAGCAGCTTGGTGGCGGGGAGCACAGATACGCAGTATTTT. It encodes CASSLVAGSTDTQYF.

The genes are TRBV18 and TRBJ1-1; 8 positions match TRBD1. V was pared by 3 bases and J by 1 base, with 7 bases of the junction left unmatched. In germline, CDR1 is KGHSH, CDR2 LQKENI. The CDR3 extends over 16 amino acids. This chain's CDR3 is CASSPQMGTGNTEAFF. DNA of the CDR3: TGTGCCAGCTCACCGCAAATGGGGACAGGGAACACTGAAGCTTTCTTT.